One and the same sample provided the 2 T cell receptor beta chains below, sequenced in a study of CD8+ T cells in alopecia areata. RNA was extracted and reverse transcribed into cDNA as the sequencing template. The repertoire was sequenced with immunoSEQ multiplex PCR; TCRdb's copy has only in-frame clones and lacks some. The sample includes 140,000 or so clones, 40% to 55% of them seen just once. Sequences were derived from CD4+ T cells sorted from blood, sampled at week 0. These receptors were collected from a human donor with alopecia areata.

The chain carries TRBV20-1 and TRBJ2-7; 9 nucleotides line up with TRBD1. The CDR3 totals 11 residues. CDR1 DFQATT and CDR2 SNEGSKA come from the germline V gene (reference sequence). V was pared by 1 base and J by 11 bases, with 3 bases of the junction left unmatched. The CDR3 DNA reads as TGCAGTGCTAGAGGGAGGACAGGGGAGTACTTC. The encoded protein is CSARGRTGEYF.

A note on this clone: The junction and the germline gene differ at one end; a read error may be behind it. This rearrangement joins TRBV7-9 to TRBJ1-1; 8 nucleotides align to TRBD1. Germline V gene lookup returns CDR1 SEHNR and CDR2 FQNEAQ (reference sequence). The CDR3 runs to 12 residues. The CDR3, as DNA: TGTGCCAGCAGCGGGTCCGGGACAGGATCCTCCTTT. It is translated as CASSGSGTGSSF.